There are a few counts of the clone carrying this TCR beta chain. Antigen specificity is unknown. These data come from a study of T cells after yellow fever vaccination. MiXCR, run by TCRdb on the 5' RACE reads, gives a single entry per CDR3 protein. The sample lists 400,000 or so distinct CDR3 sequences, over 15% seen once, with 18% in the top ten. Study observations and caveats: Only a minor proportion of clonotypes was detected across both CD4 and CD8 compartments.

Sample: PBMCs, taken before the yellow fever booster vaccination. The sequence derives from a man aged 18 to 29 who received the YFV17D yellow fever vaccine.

CDR3 region: CASSLRGTAPLHF. The CDR3, as DNA: TGTGCCAGCAGTTTACGGGGAACGGCACCCCTCCACTTT. The rearrangement joins TRBV12-3 or TRBV12-4 to TRBJ1-6; D is undetermined. With 2 bases removed from V and 11 bases from J, the gap between germline ends came to 10 bases. This CDR3 has 13 amino acids.